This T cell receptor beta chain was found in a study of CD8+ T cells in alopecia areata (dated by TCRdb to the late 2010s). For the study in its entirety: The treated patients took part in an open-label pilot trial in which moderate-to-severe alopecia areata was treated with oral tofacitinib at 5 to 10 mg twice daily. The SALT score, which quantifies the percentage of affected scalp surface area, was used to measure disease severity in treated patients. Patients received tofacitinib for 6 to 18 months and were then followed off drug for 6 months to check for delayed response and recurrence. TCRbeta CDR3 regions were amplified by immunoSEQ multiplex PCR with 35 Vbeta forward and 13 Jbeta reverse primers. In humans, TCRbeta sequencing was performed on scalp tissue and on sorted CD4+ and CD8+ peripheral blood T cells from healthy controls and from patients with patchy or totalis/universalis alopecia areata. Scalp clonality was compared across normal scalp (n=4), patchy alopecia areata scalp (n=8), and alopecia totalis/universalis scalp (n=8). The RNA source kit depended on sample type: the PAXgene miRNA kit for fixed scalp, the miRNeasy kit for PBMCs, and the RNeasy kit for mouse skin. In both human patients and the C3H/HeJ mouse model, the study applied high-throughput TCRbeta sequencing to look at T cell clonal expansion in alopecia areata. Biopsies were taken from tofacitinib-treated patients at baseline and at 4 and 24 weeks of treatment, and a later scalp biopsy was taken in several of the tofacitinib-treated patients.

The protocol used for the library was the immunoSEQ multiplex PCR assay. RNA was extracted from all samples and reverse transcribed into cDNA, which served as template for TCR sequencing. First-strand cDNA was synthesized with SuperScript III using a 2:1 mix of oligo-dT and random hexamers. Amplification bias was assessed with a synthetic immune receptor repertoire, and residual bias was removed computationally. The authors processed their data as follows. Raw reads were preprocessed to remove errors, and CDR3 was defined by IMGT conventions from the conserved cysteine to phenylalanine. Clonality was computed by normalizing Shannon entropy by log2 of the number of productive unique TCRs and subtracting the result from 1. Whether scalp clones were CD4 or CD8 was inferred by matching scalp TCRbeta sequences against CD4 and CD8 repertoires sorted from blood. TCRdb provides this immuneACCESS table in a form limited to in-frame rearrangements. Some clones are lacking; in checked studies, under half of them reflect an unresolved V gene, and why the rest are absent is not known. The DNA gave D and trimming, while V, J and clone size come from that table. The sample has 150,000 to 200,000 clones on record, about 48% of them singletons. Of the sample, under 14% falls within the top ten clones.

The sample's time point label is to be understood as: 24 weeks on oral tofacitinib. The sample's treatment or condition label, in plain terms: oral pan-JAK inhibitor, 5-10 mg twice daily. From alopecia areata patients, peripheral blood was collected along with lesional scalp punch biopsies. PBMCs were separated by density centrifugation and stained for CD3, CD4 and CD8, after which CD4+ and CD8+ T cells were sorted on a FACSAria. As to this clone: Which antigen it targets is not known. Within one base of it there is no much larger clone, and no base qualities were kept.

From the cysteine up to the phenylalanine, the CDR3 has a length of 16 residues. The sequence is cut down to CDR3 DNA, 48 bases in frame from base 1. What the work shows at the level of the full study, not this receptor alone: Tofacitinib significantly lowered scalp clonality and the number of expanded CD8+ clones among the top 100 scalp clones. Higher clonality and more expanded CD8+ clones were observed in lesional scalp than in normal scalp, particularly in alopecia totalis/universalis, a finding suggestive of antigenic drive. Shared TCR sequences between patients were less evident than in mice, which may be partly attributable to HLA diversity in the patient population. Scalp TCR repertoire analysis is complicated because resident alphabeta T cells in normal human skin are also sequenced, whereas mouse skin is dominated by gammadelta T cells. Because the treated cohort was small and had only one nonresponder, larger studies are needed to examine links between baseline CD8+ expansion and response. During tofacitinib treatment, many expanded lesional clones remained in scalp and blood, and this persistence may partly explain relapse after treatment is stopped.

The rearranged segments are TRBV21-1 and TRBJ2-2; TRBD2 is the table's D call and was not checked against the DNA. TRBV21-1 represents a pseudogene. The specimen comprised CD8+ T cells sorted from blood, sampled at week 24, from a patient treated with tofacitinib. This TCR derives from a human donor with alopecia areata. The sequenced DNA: TGTGCCAGCCCCCCCGGAGAAAGCGGTCGGTCTGGGGAGCTGTTTTTT. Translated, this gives CASPPGESGRSGELFF.